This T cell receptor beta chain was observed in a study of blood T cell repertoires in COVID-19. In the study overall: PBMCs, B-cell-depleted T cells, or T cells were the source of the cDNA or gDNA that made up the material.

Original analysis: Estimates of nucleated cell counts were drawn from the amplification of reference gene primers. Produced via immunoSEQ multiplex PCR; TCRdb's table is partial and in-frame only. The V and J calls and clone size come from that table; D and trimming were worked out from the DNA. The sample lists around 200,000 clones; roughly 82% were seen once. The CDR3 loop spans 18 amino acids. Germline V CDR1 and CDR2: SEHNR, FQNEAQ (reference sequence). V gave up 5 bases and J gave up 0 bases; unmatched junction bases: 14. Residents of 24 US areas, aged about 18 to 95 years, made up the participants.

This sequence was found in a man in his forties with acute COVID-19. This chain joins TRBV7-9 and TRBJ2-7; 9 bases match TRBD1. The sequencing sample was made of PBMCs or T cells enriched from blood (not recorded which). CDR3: CASSPPDPGQGSSYEQYF. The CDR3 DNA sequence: TGTGCCAGCAGCCCCCCCGACCCCGGACAGGGGAGCTCCTACGAGCAGTACTTC.